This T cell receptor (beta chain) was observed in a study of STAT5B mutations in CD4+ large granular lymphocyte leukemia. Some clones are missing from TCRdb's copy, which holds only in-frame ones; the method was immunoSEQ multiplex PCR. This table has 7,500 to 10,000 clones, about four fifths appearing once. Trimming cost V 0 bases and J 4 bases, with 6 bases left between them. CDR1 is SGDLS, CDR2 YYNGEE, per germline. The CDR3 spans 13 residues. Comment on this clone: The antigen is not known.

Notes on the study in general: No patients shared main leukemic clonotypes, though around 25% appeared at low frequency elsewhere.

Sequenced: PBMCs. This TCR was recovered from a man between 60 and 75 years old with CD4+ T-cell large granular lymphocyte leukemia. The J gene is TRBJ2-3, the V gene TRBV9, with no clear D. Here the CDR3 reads CASSVVWADTQYF. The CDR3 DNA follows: TGTGCCAGCAGCGTAGTTTGGGCAGATACGCAGTATTTT.